The rows below give T cell receptor beta chains drawn from one sample of a study of cytomegalovirus exposure and HLA in healthy donors. The method was immunoSEQ multiplex PCR; TCRdb's version includes in-frame clones alone and lacks a portion of them. The sample contains about 140,000 clones, 78% of which appear only once. The sequencing input was PBMCs. These receptors all stem from a female donor in good health and CMV-seronegative. CDR3s include the opening cysteine and the closing phenylalanine or tryptophan. A D gene is named only where the DNA matches it firmly. Clone sizes are given selectively: once, few, many, or a class where the clone is expanded.

V gene: TRBV7-9
J gene: TRBJ1-1
D gene: NA
clone size: NA
CDR3 protein: CASSSRDTEAFF
CDR3 DNA: TGTGCCAGCAGCTCCCGAGACACTGAAGCTTTCTTT

V gene: TRBV7-2
J gene: TRBJ2-1
D gene: TRBD2
clone size: NA
CDR3 protein: CASSLGGLALFF
CDR3 DNA: TGTGCCAGCAGCTTAGGGGGACTAGCTTTGTTCTTC

V gene: TRBV11-2
J gene: TRBJ1-6
D gene: NA
clone size: NA
CDR3 protein: CASSPGDTFVTLHF
CDR3 DNA: TGTGCCAGCAGCCCTGGGGACACCTTCGTAACCCTCCACTTT

V gene: TRBV7-3
J gene: TRBJ2-1
D gene: TRBD2
clone size: NA
CDR3 protein: CASSAGLAGDNEQFF
CDR3 DNA: TGTGCCAGCAGCGCCGGACTAGCGGGAGATAATGAGCAGTTCTTC

V gene: TRBV6-6
J gene: TRBJ1-5
D gene: NA
clone size: NA
CDR3 protein: CASRIQGPGPQHF
CDR3 DNA: TGTGCCAGCAGGATTCAGGGTCCGGGGCCCCAGCATTTT

V gene: TRBV14
J gene: TRBJ2-7
D gene: NA
clone size: once
CDR3 protein: CASSQVRGYEQYF
CDR3 DNA: TGTGCCAGCAGCCAAGTAAGGGGTTACGAGCAGTACTTC

V gene: TRBV7-9
J gene: TRBJ1-1
D gene: NA
clone size: NA
CDR3 protein: CASSRSTGNTEAFF
CDR3 DNA: TGTGCCAGCAGCCGTTCGACAGGGAACACTGAAGCTTTCTTT

V gene: TRBV5-6
J gene: TRBJ1-6
D gene: TRBD1
clone size: NA
CDR3 protein: CASKLTGSHSPLHF
CDR3 DNA: TGTGCCAGCAAGCTGACAGGGTCGCATTCACCCCTCCACTTT

V gene: TRBV5-1
J gene: TRBJ1-4
D gene: NA
clone size: NA
CDR3 protein: CASSLRGFLSNEKLFF
CDR3 DNA: TGCGCCAGCAGCTTACGAGGGTTTCTATCTAATGAAAAACTGTTTTTT

V gene: TRBV6-1
J gene: TRBJ2-6
D gene: NA
clone size: few
CDR3 protein: CATSQVSGANVLTF
CDR3 DNA: TGTGCCACCTCACAGGTCTCTGGGGCCAACGTCCTGACTTTC

V gene: TRBV10-3
J gene: TRBJ2-7
D gene: NA
clone size: NA
CDR3 protein: CAISELGEAYEQYF
CDR3 DNA: TGTGCCATCAGTGAGCTTGGGGAGGCCTACGAGCAGTACTTC

V gene: TRBV27
J gene: TRBJ1-1
D gene: TRBD1
clone size: NA
CDR3 protein: CASRPQGVKTEAFF
CDR3 DNA: TGTGCCAGCAGGCCACAGGGGGTAAAGACTGAAGCTTTCTTT

V gene: TRBV28
J gene: TRBJ2-1
D gene: TRBD1
clone size: NA
CDR3 protein: CASSSHPDRTGQFF
CDR3 DNA: TGTGCCAGCAGTTCACATCCGGACAGGACGGGGCAGTTCTTC

V gene: TRBV7-9
J gene: TRBJ1-2
D gene: TRBD1
clone size: once
CDR3 protein: CASSLREGAVGYGYTF
CDR3 DNA: TGTGCCAGCAGCTTACGGGAGGGGGCGGTCGGCTATGGCTACACCTTC

V gene: TRBV27
J gene: TRBJ1-5
D gene: TRBD1
clone size: NA
CDR3 protein: CASSRSGGRQPQHF
CDR3 DNA: TGTGCCAGCAGTAGGTCAGGGGGCAGGCAGCCTCAGCATTTT

V gene: TRBV7-3
J gene: TRBJ2-1
D gene: NA
clone size: NA
CDR3 protein: CSSSPPAGEQFF
CDR3 DNA: TGTTCCAGCAGCCCCCCCGCGGGTGAGCAGTTCTTC

V gene: TRBV28
J gene: TRBJ2-4
D gene: TRBD2
clone size: NA
CDR3 protein: CASRSRAGVILRAKNIQYF
CDR3 DNA: TGTGCCAGCAGAAGTAGGGCGGGAGTGATTCTTAGGGCCAAAAACATTCAGTACTTC

V gene: TRBV7-9
J gene: TRBJ1-1
D gene: NA
clone size: NA
CDR3 protein: CSSSLDYSEAFF
CDR3 DNA: TGTTCCAGCAGCTTAGATTATTCTGAAGCTTTCTTT

V gene: TRBV7-9
J gene: TRBJ1-1
D gene: NA
clone size: few
CDR3 protein: CASSSQGRNTEAFF
CDR3 DNA: TGTGCCAGCAGCTCGCAGGGGCGGAACACTGAAGCTTTCTTT

V gene: TRBV6-5
J gene: TRBJ2-7
D gene: TRBD2
clone size: NA
CDR3 protein: CASSYALAGADYEQYF
CDR3 DNA: TGTGCCAGCAGTTACGCCCTAGCGGGGGCTGACTACGAGCAGTACTTC

V gene: TRBV7-6
J gene: TRBJ1-4
D gene: TRBD1
clone size: NA
CDR3 protein: CASSSGQGRSEKLFF
CDR3 DNA: TGTGCCAGCAGCTCCGGACAGGGAAGAAGTGAAAAACTGTTTTTT

V gene: TRBV5-1
J gene: TRBJ1-1
D gene: TRBD1
clone size: NA
CDR3 protein: CASSEGQGRIEAFF
CDR3 DNA: TGCGCCAGCAGTGAAGGACAGGGAAGGATAGAAGCTTTCTTT

V gene: TRBV28
J gene: TRBJ1-2
D gene: NA
clone size: NA
CDR3 protein: CASSLTGVAYGYTF
CDR3 DNA: TGTGCCAGCAGTTTAACCGGGGTGGCCTATGGCTACACCTTC